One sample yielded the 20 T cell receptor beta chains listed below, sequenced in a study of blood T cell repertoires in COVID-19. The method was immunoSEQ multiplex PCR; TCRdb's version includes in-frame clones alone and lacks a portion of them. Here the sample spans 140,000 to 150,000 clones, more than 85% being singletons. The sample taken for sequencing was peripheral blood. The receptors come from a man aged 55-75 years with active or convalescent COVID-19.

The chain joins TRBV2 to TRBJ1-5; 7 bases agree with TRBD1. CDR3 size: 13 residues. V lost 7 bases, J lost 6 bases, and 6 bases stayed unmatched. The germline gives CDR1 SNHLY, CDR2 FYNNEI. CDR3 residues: CASTGQVGQPQHF. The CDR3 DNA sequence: TGTGCCAGCACCGGACAGGTGGGTCAGCCCCAGCATTTT. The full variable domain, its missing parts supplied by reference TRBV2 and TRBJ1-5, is EPEVTQTPSHQVTQMGQEVILRCVPISNHLYFYWYRQILGQKVEFLVSFYNNEISEKSEIFDDQFSVERPDGSNFTLKIRSTKLEDSAMYFCASTGQVGQPQHFGDGTRLSIL.

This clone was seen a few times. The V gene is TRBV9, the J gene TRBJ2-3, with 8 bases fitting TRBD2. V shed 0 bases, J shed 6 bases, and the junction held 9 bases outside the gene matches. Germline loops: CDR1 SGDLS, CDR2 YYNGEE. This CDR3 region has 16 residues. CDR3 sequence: CASSVVSGGRFDTQYF. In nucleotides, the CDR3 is TGTGCCAGCAGCGTAGTATCAGGCGGGAGGTTTGATACGCAGTATTTT.

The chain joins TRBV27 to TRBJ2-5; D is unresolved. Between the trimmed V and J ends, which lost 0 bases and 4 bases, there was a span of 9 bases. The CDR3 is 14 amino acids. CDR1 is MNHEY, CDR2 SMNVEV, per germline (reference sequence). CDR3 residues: CASSLSERRETQYF. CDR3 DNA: TGTGCCAGCAGTTTATCAGAAAGGAGAGAGACCCAGTACTTC.

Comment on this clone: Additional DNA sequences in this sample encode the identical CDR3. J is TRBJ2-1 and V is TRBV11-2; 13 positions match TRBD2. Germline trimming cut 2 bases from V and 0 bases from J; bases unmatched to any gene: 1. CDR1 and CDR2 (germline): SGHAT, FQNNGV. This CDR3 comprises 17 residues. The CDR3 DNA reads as TGTGCCAGCAGCTTAACTAGCGGGAGGGCCTCCTACAATGAGCAGTTCTTC. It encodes CASSLTSGRASYNEQFF.

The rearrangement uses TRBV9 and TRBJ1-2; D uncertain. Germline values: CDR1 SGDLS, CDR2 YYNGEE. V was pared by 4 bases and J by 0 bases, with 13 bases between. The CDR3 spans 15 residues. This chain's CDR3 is CASSPMADTNYGYTF. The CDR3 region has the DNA TGTGCCAGCAGCCCCATGGCCGATACTAACTATGGCTACACCTTC.

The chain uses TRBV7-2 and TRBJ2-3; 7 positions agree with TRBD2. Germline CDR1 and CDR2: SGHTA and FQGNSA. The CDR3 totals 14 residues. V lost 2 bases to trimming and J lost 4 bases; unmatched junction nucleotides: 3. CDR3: CASSLPRGADTQYF. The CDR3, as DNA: TGTGCCAGCAGCTTACCACGGGGGGCAGATACGCAGTATTTT.

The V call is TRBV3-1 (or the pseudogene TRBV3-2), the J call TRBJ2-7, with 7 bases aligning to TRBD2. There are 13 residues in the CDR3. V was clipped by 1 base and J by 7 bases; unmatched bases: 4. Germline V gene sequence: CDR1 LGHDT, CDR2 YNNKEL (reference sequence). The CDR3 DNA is TGTGCCAGCAGCCAAGGGGAGGGGCGGGAGCAGTACTTC. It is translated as CASSQGEGREQYF.

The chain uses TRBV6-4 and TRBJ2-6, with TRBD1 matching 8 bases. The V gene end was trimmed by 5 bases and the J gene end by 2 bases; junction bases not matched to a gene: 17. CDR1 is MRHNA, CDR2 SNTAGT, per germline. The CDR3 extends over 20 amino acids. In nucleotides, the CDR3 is TGTGCCAGCAGTCCTCTCCTAACCGGACAGGGTCAGCCTGGGGCCAACGTCCTGACTTTC. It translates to CASSPLLTGQGQPGANVLTF.

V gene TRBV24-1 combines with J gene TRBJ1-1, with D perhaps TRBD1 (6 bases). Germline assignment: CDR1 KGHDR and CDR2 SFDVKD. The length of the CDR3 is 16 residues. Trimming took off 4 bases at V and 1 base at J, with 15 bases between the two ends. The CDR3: CATSDIPGGGNTEAFF. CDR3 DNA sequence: TGTGCCACCAGTGACATACCGGGGGGCGGGAACACTGAAGCTTTCTTT.

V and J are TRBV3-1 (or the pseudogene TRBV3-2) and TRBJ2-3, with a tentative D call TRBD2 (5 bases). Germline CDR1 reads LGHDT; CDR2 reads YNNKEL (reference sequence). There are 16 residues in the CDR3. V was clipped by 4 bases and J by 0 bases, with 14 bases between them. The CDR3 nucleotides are TGTGCCAGCAGCCTGCCCCAGAGCGGTAGCACAGATACGCAGTATTTT. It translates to CASSLPQSGSTDTQYF.

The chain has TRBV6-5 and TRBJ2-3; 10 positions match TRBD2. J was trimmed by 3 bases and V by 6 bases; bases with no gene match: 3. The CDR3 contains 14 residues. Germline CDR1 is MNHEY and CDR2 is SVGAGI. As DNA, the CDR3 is TGTGCCAGCAGAATAGCGGGGGGTACAGATACGCAGTATTTT. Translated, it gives CASRIAGGTDTQYF.

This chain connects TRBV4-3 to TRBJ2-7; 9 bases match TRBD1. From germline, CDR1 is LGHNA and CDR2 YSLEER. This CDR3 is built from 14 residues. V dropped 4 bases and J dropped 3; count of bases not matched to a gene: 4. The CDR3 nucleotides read TGCGCCAGCAGCCCCCGACAGGGGGGCTACGAGCAGTACTTC. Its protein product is CASSPRQGGYEQYF.

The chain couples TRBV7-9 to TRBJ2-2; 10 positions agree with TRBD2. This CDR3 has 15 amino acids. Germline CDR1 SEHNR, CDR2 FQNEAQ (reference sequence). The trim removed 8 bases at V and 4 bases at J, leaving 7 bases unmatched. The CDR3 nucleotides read TGTGCCAGCGGGGAAGCGGGGGGGCCCACCGGGGAGCTGTTTTTT. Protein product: CASGEAGGPTGELFF.

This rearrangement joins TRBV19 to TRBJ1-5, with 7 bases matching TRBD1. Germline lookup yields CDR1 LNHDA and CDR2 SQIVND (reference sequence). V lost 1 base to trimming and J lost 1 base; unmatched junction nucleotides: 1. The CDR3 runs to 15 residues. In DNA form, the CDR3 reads TGTGCCAGTAGTATAGCGGGACAGAGCAATCAGCCCCAGCATTTT. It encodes CASSIAGQSNQPQHF. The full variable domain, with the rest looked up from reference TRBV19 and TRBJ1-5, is DGGITQSPKYLFRKEGQNVTLSCEQNLNHDAMYWYRQDPGQGLRLIYYSQIVNDFQKGDIAEGYSVSREKKESFPLTVTSAQKNPTAFYLCASSIAGQSNQPQHFGDGTRLSIL.

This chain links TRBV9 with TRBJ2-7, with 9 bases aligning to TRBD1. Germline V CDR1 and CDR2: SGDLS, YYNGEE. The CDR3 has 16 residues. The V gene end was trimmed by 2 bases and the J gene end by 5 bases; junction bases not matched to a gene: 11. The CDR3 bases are TGTGCCAGCAGCGTTTTCGCCGGGACAGGGATTAACGAGCAGTACTTC. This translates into CASSVFAGTGINEQYF.

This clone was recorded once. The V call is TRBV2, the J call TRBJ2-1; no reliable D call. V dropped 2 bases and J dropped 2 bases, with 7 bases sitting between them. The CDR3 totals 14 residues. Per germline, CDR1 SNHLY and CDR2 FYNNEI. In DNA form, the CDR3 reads TGTGCCAGCAGTGAATCTGCGACCTACAATGAGCAGTTCTTC. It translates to CASSESATYNEQFF. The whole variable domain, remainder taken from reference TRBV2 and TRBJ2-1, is EPEVTQTPSHQVTQMGQEVILRCVPISNHLYFYWYRQILGQKVEFLVSFYNNEISEKSEIFDDQFSVERPDGSNFTLKIRSTKLEDSAMYFCASSESATYNEQFFGPGTRLTVL.

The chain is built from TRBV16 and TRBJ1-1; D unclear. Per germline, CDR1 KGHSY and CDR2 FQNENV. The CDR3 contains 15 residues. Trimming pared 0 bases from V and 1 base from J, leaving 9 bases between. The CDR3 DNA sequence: TGTGCCAGCAGCCAATCGAAACAGCCGAACACTGAAGCTTTCTTT. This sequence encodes CASSQSKQPNTEAFF.

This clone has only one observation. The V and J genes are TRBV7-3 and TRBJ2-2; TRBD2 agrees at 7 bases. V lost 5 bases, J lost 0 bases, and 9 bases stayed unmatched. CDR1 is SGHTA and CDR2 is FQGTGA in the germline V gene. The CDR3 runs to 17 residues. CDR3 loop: CASSRVTGLPNTGELFF. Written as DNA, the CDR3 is TGTGCCAGCAGCCGTGTTACGGGACTACCGAACACCGGGGAGCTGTTTTTT.

This chain's CDR3 is CAWSVAGAINSPLHF. In DNA form, the CDR3 reads TGTGCCTGGAGTGTGGCGGGTGCGATAAATTCACCCCTCCACTTT. The rearrangement links TRBV30 to TRBJ1-6; the D is unclear. The germline V and J ends were trimmed by 0 bases and 7 bases, with 13 bases remaining between them. Germline loops: CDR1 GTSNPN, CDR2 SVGIG (reference sequence). The CDR3 has 15 amino acids.

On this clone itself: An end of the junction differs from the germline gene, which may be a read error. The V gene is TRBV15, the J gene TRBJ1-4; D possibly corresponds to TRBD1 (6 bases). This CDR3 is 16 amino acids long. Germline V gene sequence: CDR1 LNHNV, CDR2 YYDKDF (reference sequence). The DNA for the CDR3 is TGTGCCACCAGCAGGTCACAGGGAGGGACTAGTGAAAAACTGTTTTTT. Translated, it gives CATSRSQGGTSEKLFF.